The sequence of this TCR beta chain was determined in a study of blood T cell repertoires in COVID-19. Per germline, CDR1 MGHRA and CDR2 YSYEKL. This CDR3 has 13 amino acids. V was shortened by 3 bases and J by 3 bases, with 8 bases between the two germline ends. The data were produced by immunoSEQ multiplex PCR, yet TCRdb's version contains in-frame clones alone and is incomplete. The repertoire holds 95,000 to 100,000 clones, with about nine tenths as singletons. The genes are TRBV4-1 and TRBJ1-1, with D perhaps TRBD1 (5 bases). The sequence was obtained from a man in his fifties with acute or convalescent COVID-19. Material: peripheral blood. CDR3 DNA sequence: TGCGCCAGCAGCCAGGGGCCCTACACTGAAGCTTTCTTT. This codes for CASSQGPYTEAFF.